The 4 T cell receptor beta chains listed next were all sequenced from one sample in a study. The TRBV12-4/TRBJ1-2 clonotypes were amplified using barcode primers with ligated adaptors. TCRdb passed the multiplex PCR reads through MiXCR, listing each CDR3 protein once. The profile covers 600 or so distinct CDR3 sequences, with about 4% appearing a single time and approximately 25% taken by the ten largest. Treg sorting used a CD4+CD25+CD127-/low gate. The sample comprised Tregs sorted from blood. All receptors come from a female donor with breast cancer.

V is TRBV12-3 or TRBV12-4 and J is TRBJ1-2, with D perhaps TRBD1 (6 bases). Trimming left V 6 bases short and J 8 bases short, with 13 bases between. The CDR3 length is 12 residues. Here the CDR3 DNA reads TGTGCCAGCAGCCTGGACAGTCAAGGCTACACCTTC. This codes for CASSLDSQGYTF.

This clonotype is classed as large (0.1 to 1%). The chain is built from TRBV12-3 or TRBV12-4 and TRBJ1-2, with a possible D match to TRBD1 (6 bases). The V gene lost 6 bases and the J gene lost 3 bases, with 11 bases spanning the gap. The CDR3 length is 13 residues. CDR3 in DNA: TGTGCCAGCAGCGCACAGGGACACTATGGCTACACCTTC. Protein: CASSAQGHYGYTF.

In its sample, this clonotype ranks as medium-sized (0.01 to 0.1%). The chain employs TRBV12-3 or TRBV12-4 and TRBJ1-2, with D unresolved. V was cut by 2 bases and J by 7 bases, with 17 bases left in between. The CDR3 has 15 residues. Here the CDR3 DNA reads TGTGCCAGCAGTTTAATGGCCTTTAAATTCGGTGGCTACACCTTC. It codes for CASSLMAFKFGGYTF.

In its sample, this clonotype is medium-sized (0.01 to 0.1%). This chain uses TRBV12-3 or TRBV12-4 with TRBJ1-2, with D tentatively TRBD1 (6 bases). Trimming pared 9 bases from V and 6 bases from J, leaving 14 bases between. The CDR3 runs to 12 residues. CDR3 protein: CASSHRADGYTF. The CDR3 region has the DNA TGTGCCAGTAGCCACAGGGCGGATGGCTACACCTTC.